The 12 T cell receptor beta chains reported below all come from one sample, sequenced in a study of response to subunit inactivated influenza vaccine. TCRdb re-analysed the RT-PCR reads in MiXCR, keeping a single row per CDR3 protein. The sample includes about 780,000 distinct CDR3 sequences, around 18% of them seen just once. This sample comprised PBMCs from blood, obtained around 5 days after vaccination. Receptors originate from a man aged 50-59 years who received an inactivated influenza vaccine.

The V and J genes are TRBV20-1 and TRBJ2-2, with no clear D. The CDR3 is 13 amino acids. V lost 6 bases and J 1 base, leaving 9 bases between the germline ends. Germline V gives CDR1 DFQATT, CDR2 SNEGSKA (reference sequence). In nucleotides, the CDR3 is TGCAGTGCCCCGACCTGGAACACCGGGGAGCTGTTTTTT. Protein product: CSAPTWNTGELFF.

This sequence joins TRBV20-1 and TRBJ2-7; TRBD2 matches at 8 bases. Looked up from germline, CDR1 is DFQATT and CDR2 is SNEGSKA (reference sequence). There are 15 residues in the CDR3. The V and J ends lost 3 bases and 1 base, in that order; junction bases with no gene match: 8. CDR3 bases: TGCAGTGCTAGGCCCACTAGCGGTCCTTCCTACGAGCAGTACTTC. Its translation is CSARPTSGPSYEQYF.

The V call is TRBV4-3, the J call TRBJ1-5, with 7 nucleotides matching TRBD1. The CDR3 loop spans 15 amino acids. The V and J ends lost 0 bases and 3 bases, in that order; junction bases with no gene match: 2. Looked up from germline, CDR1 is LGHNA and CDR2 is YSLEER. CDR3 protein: CASSQETGANQPQHF. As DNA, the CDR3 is TGCGCCAGCAGCCAAGAAACAGGGGCCAATCAGCCCCAGCATTTT.

The CDR3 sequence: CSAGWGGRETQYF. For the CDR3, the DNA is TGCAGTGCTGGCTGGGGGGGTAGGGAGACCCAGTACTTC. The V gene is TRBV20-1, the J gene TRBJ2-5; 7 bases fit TRBD2. Germline assignment: CDR1 DFQATT and CDR2 SNEGSKA (reference sequence). This CDR3 is 13 amino acids long. Unmatched junction bases numbered 8, after V lost 5 bases and J lost 5 bases.

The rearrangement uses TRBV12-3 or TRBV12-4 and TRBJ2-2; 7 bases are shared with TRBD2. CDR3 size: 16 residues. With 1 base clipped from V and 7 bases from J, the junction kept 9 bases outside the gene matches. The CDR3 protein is CASSLVAGVKFGELFF. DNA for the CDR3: TGTGCCAGCAGTTTAGTGGCGGGAGTAAAGTTCGGGGAGCTGTTTTTT.

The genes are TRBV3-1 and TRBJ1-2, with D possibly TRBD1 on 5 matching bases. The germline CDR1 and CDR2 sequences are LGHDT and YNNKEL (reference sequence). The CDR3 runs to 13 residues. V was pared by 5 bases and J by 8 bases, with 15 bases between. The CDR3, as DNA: TGTGCCAGCAGCAACCAGGGATGGATCGGCTACACCTTC. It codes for CASSNQGWIGYTF.

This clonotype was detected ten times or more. Here the CDR3 DNA reads TGTGCCAGCAGCTTAGATCGGACAGGCTACACCTTC. This codes for CASSLDRTGYTF. The chain has TRBV7-2 and TRBJ1-2; the D gene is possibly TRBD1 (5 bases). The CDR3 contains 12 residues. CDR1 is SGHTA, CDR2 FQGNSA, per germline. V lost 1 base to trimming and J lost 8 bases, with 8 bases between them.

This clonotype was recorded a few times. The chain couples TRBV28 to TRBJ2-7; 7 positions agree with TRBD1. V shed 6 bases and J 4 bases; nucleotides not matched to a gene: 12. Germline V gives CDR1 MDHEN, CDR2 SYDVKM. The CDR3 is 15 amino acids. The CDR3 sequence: CASSPGMKGAYEQYF. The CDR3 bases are TGTGCCAGCAGCCCCGGTATGAAGGGGGCGTACGAGCAGTACTTC.

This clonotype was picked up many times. CDR3 sequence reads: CASSPEYNEQFF. As DNA, the CDR3 is TGTGCCAGCAGCCCAGAATACAATGAGCAGTTCTTC. The gene calls are TRBV7-9 and TRBJ2-1, with D uncertain. V was trimmed by 5 bases and J by 4 bases, leaving 6 bases between them. Germline CDR1 is SEHNR and CDR2 is FQNEAQ (reference sequence). The CDR3 is made up of 12 amino acids.

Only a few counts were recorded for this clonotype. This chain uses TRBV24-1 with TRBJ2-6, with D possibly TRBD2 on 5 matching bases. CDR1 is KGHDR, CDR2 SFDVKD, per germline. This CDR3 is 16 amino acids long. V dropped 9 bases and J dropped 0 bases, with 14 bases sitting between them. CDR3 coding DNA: TGTGCCACCGCGGCAGCGGACGACTCTGGGGCCAACGTCCTGACTTTC. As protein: CATAAADDSGANVLTF.

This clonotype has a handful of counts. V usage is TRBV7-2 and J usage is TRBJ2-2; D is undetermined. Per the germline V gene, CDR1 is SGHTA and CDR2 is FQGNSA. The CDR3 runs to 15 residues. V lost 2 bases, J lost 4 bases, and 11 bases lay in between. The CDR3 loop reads CASSLRVVSTGELFF. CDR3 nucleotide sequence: TGTGCCAGCAGCTTAAGGGTCGTAAGCACCGGGGAGCTGTTTTTT.

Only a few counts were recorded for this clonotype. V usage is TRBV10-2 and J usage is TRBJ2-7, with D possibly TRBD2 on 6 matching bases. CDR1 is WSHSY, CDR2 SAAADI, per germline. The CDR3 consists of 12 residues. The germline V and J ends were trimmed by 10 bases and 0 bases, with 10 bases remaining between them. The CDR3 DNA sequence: TGCGCCACCGCGGGGAGCTCCTACGAGCAGTACTTC. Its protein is CATAGSSYEQYF.